Listed below are T cell receptor beta chains from one sample, sequenced in a study of patients and donors after allogeneic stem cell transplantation. TCRdb passed the RT-PCR reads through MiXCR, listing each CDR3 protein once. The repertoire has about 57,000 distinct CDR3 sequences, more than 10% of them found once; the top ten carry more than 25%. The sample comprised blood, either unsorted or a sorted T cell fraction (not recorded which). These receptors were obtained from a human donor who was either an allogeneic HSCT recipient or a stem cell or donor lymphocyte infusion donor (not recorded which). It is not recorded whose cells these are; they may come from a transplant donor. Both conserved end residues are part of each CDR3. The D gene is left open where the match is weak. Some rows mark clone size as missing; the rest say once, few, many or name a class of expanded clone.

TRBD2,.,TRBV7-9,TRBJ2-7,TGTGCCAGCAGCTTAGCTCCGGGACTAGCGGGAGGGCTGTCCTACGAGCAGTACTTC,CASSLAPGLAGGLSYEQYF
TRBD2,.,TRBV27,TRBJ2-7,TGTGCCAGCAGCCTGACTAGCGGGAACCCCTACGAGCAGTACTTC,CASSLTSGNPYEQYF
TRBD1,.,TRBV12-3/TRBV12-4,TRBJ1-2,TGTGCCAGCAGTCTATGGACAGGCGGTAACTATAGCTACACCTTC,CASSLWTGGNYSYTF
.,large,TRBV7-8,TRBJ2-4,TGTGCCACGTCTCCGCTAGCCAAAAACATTCAGTACTTC,CATSPLAKNIQYF
.,.,TRBV12-3/TRBV12-4,TRBJ2-2,TGTGCCAGCAGCCTTCGACGGACCCCGAACACCGGGGAGCTGTTTTTT,CASSLRRTPNTGELFF
.,many,TRBV29-1,TRBJ1-3,TGCAGCGTTGAAACAGGGCTAAACACCATATATTTT,CSVETGLNTIYF
.,few,TRBV19,TRBJ2-7,TGTGCCAGTGCCTATGGCCTACTCTACGAGCAGTACTTC,CASAYGLLYEQYF
TRBD1,few,TRBV5-6,TRBJ1-6,TGTGCCAGCAGCTTAATTCAGGGGGCAAGGGAAAATTCACCCCTCCACTTT,CASSLIQGARENSPLHF
TRBD1,few,TRBV18,TRBJ1-6,TGTGCCAGCTCACCACCCGACAGGGAAGACTCATCACCCCTCCACTTT,CASSPPDREDSSPLHF
.,many,TRBV7-6,TRBJ2-1,TGTGCCAGCAGCTTTAGCGGAAGCTCCTACAATGAGCAGTTCTTC,CASSFSGSSYNEQFF
.,many,TRBV24-1,TRBJ1-5,TGTGCCACCAGTAAAGGGGAGAACAATCAGCCCCAGCATTTT,CATSKGENNQPQHF
.,few,TRBV29-1,TRBJ2-7,TGCAGCGTTGCGGGGTCCCGGGACATTTACGAGCAGTACTTC,CSVAGSRDIYEQYF
TRBD2,.,TRBV5-6,TRBJ2-7,TGTGCCAGCAGCCCTGGTGGAACTAGCGGGAGCTCCTACGAGCAGTACTTC,CASSPGGTSGSSYEQYF
TRBD2,few,TRBV12-3/TRBV12-4,TRBJ2-5,TGTGCCAGCAGTTTATTAGCGGGAGTGCTAGAGACCCAGTACTTC,CASSLLAGVLETQYF
.,.,TRBV6-5,TRBJ1-3,TGTGCCAGCAGTTTGGAGGACTCTGGAAACACCATATATTTT,CASSLEDSGNTIYF
TRBD2,.,TRBV29-1,TRBJ2-7,TGCAGCGTTGGAGAACTAGAGCGGGAGTACGAGCAGTACTTC,CSVGELEREYEQYF